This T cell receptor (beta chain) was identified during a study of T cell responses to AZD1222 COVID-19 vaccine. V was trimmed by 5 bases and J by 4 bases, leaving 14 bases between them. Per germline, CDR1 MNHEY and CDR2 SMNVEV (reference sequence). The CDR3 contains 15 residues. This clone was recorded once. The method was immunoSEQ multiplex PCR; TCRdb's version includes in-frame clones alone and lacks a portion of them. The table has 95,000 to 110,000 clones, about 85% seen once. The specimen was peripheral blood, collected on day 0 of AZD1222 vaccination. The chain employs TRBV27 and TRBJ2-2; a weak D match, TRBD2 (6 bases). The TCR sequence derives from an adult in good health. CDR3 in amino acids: CASSRDSRGTGELFF. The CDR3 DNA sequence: TGTGCCAGCAGTCGGGACTCGCGAGGCACCGGGGAGCTGTTTTTT.